Listed below are T cell receptor beta chains from one sample, sequenced in a study of T cells in Graves' hyperthyroidism and ophthalmopathy. From the multiplex PCR reads, TCRdb called clonotypes with MiXCR, one entry per CDR3 protein. The repertoire holds 450,000 to 550,000 distinct CDR3 sequences, with less than 25% as singletons. The sequenced sample consisted of blood. The receptors were sampled from a woman aged 30 to 39 with Graves' ophthalmopathy. CDR3s include the opening cysteine and the closing phenylalanine or tryptophan. The D gene is left open where the match is weak. The size field is filled for only some rows; it gives once, few, many or a size class.

size: few; V: TRBV18; J: TRBJ2-7; D: TRBD1; CDR3: CASSPQTGGEYEQYF; DNA: TGTGCCAGCTCACCACAAACAGGGGGCGAATACGAGCAGTACTTC
size: many; V: TRBV20-1; J: TRBJ1-5; D: -; CDR3: CSAPLQVDQPQHF; DNA: TGCAGTGCTCCGTTACAGGTGGATCAGCCCCAGCATTTT
size: many; V: TRBV11-2; J: TRBJ2-2; D: TRBD2; CDR3: CASSLWFSGDSGELFF; DNA: TGTGCCAGCAGCTTATGGTTTAGCGGGGATTCCGGGGAGCTGTTTTTT
size: many; V: TRBV2; J: TRBJ2-4; D: -; CDR3: CASDGGRRWGLAKNIQYF; DNA: TGTGCCAGCGACGGGGGGCGTAGGTGGGGGTTAGCCAAAAACATTCAGTACTTC
size: many; V: TRBV27; J: TRBJ1-1; D: -; CDR3: CASSLPGNTEAFF; DNA: TGTGCCAGCAGTTTACCAGGAAACACTGAAGCTTTCTTT
size: many; V: TRBV6-2/TRBV6-3; J: TRBJ1-5; D: TRBD1; CDR3: CASRPGQGLNQPQHF; DNA: TGTGCCAGCAGACCGGGACAGGGCCTCAATCAGCCCCAGCATTTT
size: -; V: TRBV6-5; J: TRBJ1-5; D: -; CDR3: CASNYFREGNQPQHF; DNA: TGTGCCAGCAATTACTTCCGGGAGGGCAATCAGCCCCAGCATTTT
size: few; V: TRBV6-1; J: TRBJ2-6; D: -; CDR3: CASTPTGANVLTF; DNA: TGTGCCAGCACCCCAACTGGGGCCAACGTCCTGACTTTC
size: many; V: TRBV3-1; J: TRBJ2-5; D: -; CDR3: CASSQDWGQETQYF; DNA: TGTGCCAGCAGCCAAGACTGGGGCCAAGAGACCCAGTACTTC
size: -; V: TRBV6-1; J: TRBJ2-7; D: -; CDR3: CARRGGVHYEQYF; DNA: TGTGCCAGAAGAGGAGGGGTGCACTACGAGCAGTACTTC
size: few; V: TRBV20-1; J: TRBJ2-3; D: TRBD2; CDR3: CSARQLLSGNTDTQYF; DNA: TGCAGTGCTAGACAGCTTTTAAGCGGGAACACAGATACGCAGTATTTT
size: many; V: TRBV6-5; J: TRBJ2-7; D: -; CDR3: CASRNDGTYEQYF; DNA: TGTGCCAGCAGAAACGACGGAACCTACGAGCAGTACTTC
size: many; V: TRBV14; J: TRBJ2-7; D: -; CDR3: CASSLIDSPYEQYF; DNA: TGTGCCAGCAGCCTGATAGACAGTCCCTACGAGCAGTACTTC
size: -; V: TRBV20-1; J: TRBJ1-5; D: -; CDR3: CSAYDSNQPQHF; DNA: TGCAGTGCTTACGACAGCAATCAGCCCCAGCATTTT
size: -; V: TRBV3-1; J: TRBJ2-5; D: -; CDR3: CASGEDRQETQYF; DNA: TGTGCCAGCGGGGAGGACAGGCAAGAGACCCAGTACTTC
size: few; V: TRBV30; J: TRBJ1-5; D: TRBD1; CDR3: CAWLLQGILGPQHF; DNA: TGTGCCTGGCTTTTACAGGGGATCCTAGGGCCCCAGCATTTT
size: many; V: TRBV4-3; J: TRBJ1-1; D: -; CDR3: CASSQDLTEEAFF; DNA: TGCGCCAGCAGCCAAGATCTGACAGAAGAAGCTTTCTTT
size: few; V: TRBV5-1; J: TRBJ2-2; D: -; CDR3: CASSLGWGSTGELFF; DNA: TGCGCCAGCAGCTTGGGCTGGGGAAGTACCGGGGAGCTGTTTTTT
size: many; V: TRBV2; J: TRBJ1-1; D: TRBD1; CDR3: CASTRTGEANTEAFF; DNA: TGTGCCAGCACGCGGACAGGGGAGGCGAACACTGAAGCTTTCTTT
size: few; V: TRBV29-1; J: TRBJ2-2; D: -; CDR3: CSVEDHGGNTGELFF; DNA: TGCAGCGTTGAGGACCATGGGGGGAACACCGGGGAGCTGTTTTTT
size: many; V: TRBV6-1; J: TRBJ2-7; D: -; CDR3: CASSENWSSYEQYF; DNA: TGTGCCAGCAGTGAAAATTGGAGCTCCTACGAGCAGTACTTC
size: -; V: TRBV12-3/TRBV12-4; J: TRBJ2-2; D: TRBD1; CDR3: CASINSPGQTNTGELFF; DNA: TGTGCCAGCATCAATTCCCCGGGACAGACGAACACCGGGGAGCTGTTTTTT
size: -; V: TRBV6-5; J: TRBJ1-2; D: -; CDR3: CASSYSRGRYGYTF; DNA: TGTGCCAGCAGTTACTCCCGGGGGAGATATGGCTACACCTTC
size: many; V: TRBV2; J: TRBJ1-2; D: TRBD1; CDR3: CATFPGGRDGYTF; DNA: TGTGCCACTTTCCCAGGGGGGAGGGACGGCTACACCTTC
size: -; V: TRBV6-2/TRBV6-3; J: TRBJ1-2; D: -; CDR3: CASSYEGRAIYGYTF; DNA: TGTGCCAGCAGTTACGAGGGCAGGGCTATTTATGGCTACACCTTC
size: -; V: TRBV6-5; J: TRBJ2-7; D: -; CDR3: CASSHFLGGSSYEQYF; DNA: TGTGCCAGCAGTCACTTCTTAGGGGGAAGCTCCTACGAGCAGTACTTC
size: many; V: TRBV12-3/TRBV12-4; J: TRBJ2-2; D: TRBD1; CDR3: CASSLGRAGTGDTGELFF; DNA: TGTGCCAGCAGTTTGGGTCGGGCCGGGACAGGGGACACCGGGGAGCTGTTTTTT
size: few; V: TRBV3-1; J: TRBJ2-7; D: -; CDR3: CASSQDFRVSSYEQYF; DNA: TGTGCCAGCAGCCAAGATTTTAGAGTAAGCTCCTACGAGCAGTACTTC
size: many; V: TRBV7-2; J: TRBJ2-6; D: -; CDR3: CASSLARGAGANVLTF; DNA: TGTGCCAGCAGCTTAGCGCGGGGCGCTGGGGCCAACGTCCTGACTTTC
size: many; V: TRBV27; J: TRBJ2-7; D: -; CDR3: CASSGQKGSYEQYF; DNA: TGTGCCAGCAGTGGACAGAAAGGCTCCTACGAGCAGTACTTC
size: -; V: TRBV19; J: TRBJ2-7; D: TRBD1; CDR3: CASSNGQGHYEQYF; DNA: TGTGCCAGTAGTAACGGACAGGGGCACTACGAGCAGTACTTC
size: few; V: TRBV20-1; J: TRBJ2-5; D: TRBD1; CDR3: CSARLGGIGWETQYF; DNA: TGCAGTGCTAGGCTAGGGGGCATCGGTTGGGAGACCCAGTACTTC
size: many; V: TRBV2; J: TRBJ2-5; D: -; CDR3: CASIPVAGETQYF; DNA: TGTGCCAGCATCCCAGTAGCCGGTGAGACCCAGTACTTC
size: -; V: TRBV13; J: TRBJ1-2; D: -; CDR3: CASRTAYGYAF; DNA: TGTGCCAGCCGGACAGCTTATGGCTACGCCTTC
size: many; V: TRBV20-1; J: TRBJ2-7; D: TRBD2; CDR3: CSAEKRGAKAGAYYEQYF; DNA: TGCAGTGCGGAAAAGAGGGGGGCTAAAGCGGGGGCCTACTACGAGCAGTACTTC
size: many; V: TRBV7-9; J: TRBJ2-5; D: TRBD1; CDR3: CASSPGTVEETQYF; DNA: TGTGCCAGCAGCCCAGGGACAGTAGAAGAGACCCAGTACTTC
size: many; V: TRBV4-3; J: TRBJ2-7; D: TRBD1; CDR3: CASSQVPGQGLSEQYF; DNA: TGCGCCAGCAGCCAAGTCCCGGGACAGGGTTTGAGCGAGCAGTACTTC